This paragraph reports one T cell receptor (beta chain). Losses at the gene ends were 8 bases for V and 4 bases for J; bases not matched to a gene: 10. From germline, CDR1 is LNHDA and CDR2 SQIVND (reference sequence). This CDR3 is 16 amino acids long. This record belongs to a study of OX40 agonist ivuxolimab in advanced cancers. Using immunoSEQ multiplex PCR, the repertoire was profiled, and TCRdb retains in-frame clones only, with some absent. The sample lists fewer than 80,000 clones, 77% occurring once. This receptor was obtained from an adult with an advanced solid tumor such as melanoma, head and neck, liver or kidney cancer. The sample was CD4+ or CD8+ T cells sorted from blood, taken in a trial of the OX40 agonist ivuxolimab. The genes are TRBV19 and TRBJ2-7, with 14 bases aligning to TRBD2. This CDR3 is CASQKGLAGEPYEQYF. The CDR3 coding sequence is TGTGCCAGTCAAAAGGGACTAGCGGGAGAACCGTACGAGCAGTACTTC.